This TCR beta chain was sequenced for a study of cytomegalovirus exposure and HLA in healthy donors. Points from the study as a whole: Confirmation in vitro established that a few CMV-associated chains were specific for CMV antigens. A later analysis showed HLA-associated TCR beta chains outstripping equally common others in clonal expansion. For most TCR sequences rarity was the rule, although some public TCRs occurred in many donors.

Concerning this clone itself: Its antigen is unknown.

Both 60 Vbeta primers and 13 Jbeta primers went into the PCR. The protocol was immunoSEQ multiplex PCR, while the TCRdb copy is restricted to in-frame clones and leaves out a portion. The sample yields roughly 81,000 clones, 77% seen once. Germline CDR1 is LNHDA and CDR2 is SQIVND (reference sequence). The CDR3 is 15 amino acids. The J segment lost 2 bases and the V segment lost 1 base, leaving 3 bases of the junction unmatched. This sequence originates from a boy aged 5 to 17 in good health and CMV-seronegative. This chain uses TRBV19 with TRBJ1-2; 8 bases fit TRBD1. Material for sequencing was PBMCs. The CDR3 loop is CASSIGQGANYGYTF. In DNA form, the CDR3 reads TGTGCCAGTAGTATAGGCCAGGGGGCGAACTATGGCTACACCTTC.